What follows describes a single T cell receptor beta chain. Its antigen target is currently unknown. Within one base of it there is no much larger clone, and no base qualities were kept. This specimen comes from a study of cytomegalovirus exposure and HLA in healthy donors (dated by TCRdb to between 2016 and 2019). In terms of the full investigation: An earlier analysis of 550 to 700 of the donors reported 276 Gb of sequence data and 120 million or so unique TCR beta sequences from 150 million to 200 million T cells. All discovery cohort repertoires had been generated on a single sequencing platform. Roughly 300 gigabases of sequencing data and approximately 80 million unique TCR sequences were included in an early release covering under 650 HLA-typed donors. An earlier analysis of several hundred of the donors applied high-throughput TCR beta sequencing to assess whether each TCR beta V gene segment acted as functional or pseudogenic. Along with the approximately 650-subject first cohort, a separate validation cohort of around 120 different subjects was used. HLA typing included class I and class II loci at four-digit resolution. In a later genetic analysis, genome-wide SNP genotypes for about 60% of the 666 donors were used, and that subset was treated as a discovery cohort. The study was designed to test whether signatures of past pathogen exposure could be identified by cataloging public T cell receptors. Donor age, sex, ethnicity and CMV serostatus were compiled alongside the repertoire data. In a later analysis, previously published TCR beta repertoires from several hundred donors were re-analyzed and high-resolution HLA genotyping was added so that TCR occurrence patterns could be studied. The T cell repertoires of 700 or so subjects were profiled by immunosequencing and related to cytomegalovirus serostatus. To predict cytomegalovirus infection status, the study combined high-throughput TCR immunosequencing, statistical association of individual TCRs with disease status, and machine learning. Because of strong linkage in the cohort, a few DR-DQ haplotypes were treated as single units for association and clustering. Among 398 genotyped donors of the cohort, an average of around 240,000 unique TCR beta nucleotide sequences were sequenced per donor, approximately 20% of them non-productive. Typing coverage differed by locus: A, B, C, DRB1 and DQB1 were typed in roughly 620-640 donors, DQA1 in about 560, DPA1 in 600 to 610, and DPB1 in just under 490. Rather than using new phenotypic data, the later analysis identified candidate immune exposures from TCR beta sequences and from how often those sequences occurred across donors. Of the 350 to 450 genotyped donors, 65% to 90% were placed in the genetic ancestry cluster associated with self-reported Caucasian donors.

The CDR3 holds 13 amino acids from the cysteine to the phenylalanine. Solely the CDR3 DNA is kept, with 39 bases framed from the first base. Relative to germline, V is 0 bases shorter and J is 7 bases shorter, with 8 bases between their ends. The CDR1 and CDR2 encoded by the germline V gene are SGHRS and YFSETQ. The cohort comprised 666 healthy bone marrow donors. At the time of sampling, all cohort members were nominally healthy, though unrecorded immune exposures were likely present. The donor was CMV seronegative and was included in the group of around 320 seronegative cohort members. Each donor provided a peripheral blood sample, and peripheral blood mononuclear cells were used for TCR beta sequencing. The Qiagen DNeasy Blood Extraction Kit was used to extract genomic DNA from the blood cell samples. The paper's findings and limits, for the study overall: V-gene and J-gene trimming of TCR beta chains was associated with a missense DCLRE1C variant in a later genetic analysis, and the association was replicated in an independent cohort. In vitro tests confirmed that a few of the cytomegalovirus-associated TCR beta chains recognize cytomegalovirus antigens. A cluster of highly shared sequence variants was judged likely to represent a technical artifact of the sequencing pipeline. In an earlier analysis of about 550 of the donors, most TCR beta V segments were observed in productive rearrangements about 87% or about 30% of the time, broadly matching IMGT annotations. A further reported finding was that TCR beta sequences accurately predicted the HLA-A and HLA-B alleles for most subjects in the first cohort. Linkage disequilibrium might explain the correlated functional status among segregating V segments, but an unknown experimental factor could not be ruled out. In a later analysis, HLA-associated TCR beta chains were found to be more clonally expanded and to have lower generation probabilities than equally common non-associated chains. A later analysis associated about 17,000 TCR beta sequences with specific HLA alleles at a false discovery rate of 0.05. The study listed approximately 160 TCR beta chains as associated with cytomegalovirus. Assigning TCR associations to individual alleles was difficult when HLA alleles, especially DR and DQ, strongly co-occurred. Because HLA typing was missing for some donors at each locus, association tests included only the typed subset. The only immune exposure information available for the cohort was CMV serostatus. The authors suggested that the approach could potentially be generalized to other disease states and immunological phenotypes. Roughly uniform sequencing depth across donors was assumed in presence/absence analyses, although this assumption may not hold. The classifier was reported to diagnose cytomegalovirus status with high specificity and sensitivity in both the original and validation cohorts. A later analysis reported that several top co-occurrence clusters appeared linked to parvovirus B19, influenza, CMV and Epstein-Barr virus. Compared with the roughly 670-donor mean, donors in an Asian-associated ancestry cluster had fewer N-insertions in productive TCRs, according to a later genetic analysis. In a later analysis, TCR association rates were found to vary across HLA loci, with the most associated TCRs seen for DRB1 alleles and the fewest for HLA-C alleles. Approximately 16 rarely observed V segments, including chromosome 9 orphons, were excluded from the earlier analysis of just under 600 of the donors because counts were too low. Most CMV-associated TCR beta chains appeared to be HLA-restricted in a later analysis, and the HLA associations seemed to be driven largely by CMV exposure. Most TCR sequences were observed very rarely across donors, whereas some public TCRs were present in many individuals. Some IMGT-functional V segments, including TRBV6-2 and TRBV6-3, could not be distinguished by the 87-base-pair reads and were therefore excluded. Only TCR beta chains were sequenced in this cohort, and the absence of alpha or paired-chain data limited detectable features.

Library preparation used the immunoSEQ multiplex PCR assay. A mixture of 60 forward primers for TCR Vbeta segments and 13 reverse primers for TCR Jbeta segments was used in the multiplex PCR. The CDR3 region of rearranged TCR beta genes was amplified from genomic DNA with a multiplex PCR assay. The amplified TCR beta libraries were sequenced on the Illumina HiSeq System as 87-base-pair reads. In the source study's methods: A later analysis tallied around 80 million unique TCR beta chains across the roughly 610 repertoires, and around 10 million of those chains were shared by two or more donors. A nearest-neighbor algorithm error-corrected the raw reads and collapsed the reads into unique sequences, merging closely related sequences to remove PCR and sequencing errors. V, D and J gene segments were assigned by aligning CDR3 sequences to IMGT reference sequences. For a sequence to be retained, a match of at least six nucleotides was required to both a V gene segment and a J gene segment. A rearrangement was called productive if the CDR3 had no stop codons and remained in frame with V and J, and every other rearrangement was called non-productive. Following IMGT convention, CDR3 was defined as the stretch from the second conserved V-encoded cysteine to the conserved J-encoded phenylalanine. In an earlier analysis of around 640 of the donors, sequences lacking an unambiguous match to a single V gene segment were excluded. An earlier analysis of around 600 of the donors classified V segments as functional when productive rearrangements were above 56.7% and as segregating when the standard deviation between donors was above 5%. A statistical classification framework was developed to diagnose cytomegalovirus status using the catalog of TCR beta chain sequences. In a later analysis, V and J genes were assigned by comparing TCR nucleotide sequences against IMGT/GENE-DB human TR gene sequences. In a later analysis, CDR3 sequences and most-parsimonious VDJ recombination scenarios were assigned using the TCRdist pipeline. In a later analysis, each TCR beta chain was defined by its CDR3 amino acid sequence together with its V-gene family, and reads without a unique V-gene family were excluded. To address suspected cross-contamination and a sequencing artifact, a later analysis removed 550 to 750 highly shared, low-generation-probability nucleotide sequences. In a later analysis, a clonal expansion index was calculated for each public chain from normalized within-repertoire ranks of inferred template counts. In a later analysis, generation probabilities were computed using a VDJ recombination model fitted to out-of-frame rearrangements, and the results were checked against IGoR. In a later analysis, TCR-TCR, TCR-HLA and TCR-CMV co-occurrence was scored with hypergeometric tests, and a repertoire-size bias correction was applied to TCR pairs. To estimate false discovery rates, a later analysis permuted the HLA or CMV assignments 20 times. A later analysis grouped co-occurring TCRs with DBSCAN, adding TCRdist sequence similarity when clustering within HLA-allele-positive subsets. Co-occurrence clustering excluded repertoires with fewer than 30,000 or more than 120,000 public chains, plus five with anomalous nucleotide sharing. TCRdb stores this immuneACCESS table with in-frame sequences only. Part of the clones is absent; in the studies checked, under half of the shortfall reflects unresolved V genes, and no reason is known for the rest. That table is the source of V, J and clone size, and D and trimming were worked out from the DNA. In this sample the table shows around 180,000 clones, about 88% of which occur a single time. The leading ten clones occupy approximately 1.9% of the sample.

The chain is made from TRBV5-1 and TRBJ1-5, with no reliable assignment of the D segment. Source material: PBMCs. This TCR was recovered from a woman between 18 and 29 years old in good health and CMV-seronegative. The sequenced DNA: TGCGCCAGCAGCTTGGCCGTGGGCCAGCCCCAGCATTTT. This translates into CASSLAVGQPQHF.